Shown below are 22 T cell receptor beta chains from a single sample sequenced in a study of blood T cell repertoires in COVID-19. TCRdb's table, derived via immunoSEQ multiplex PCR, lists solely in-frame clones and lacks some. This table holds about 290,000 clones, around 90% found once. The sequenced sample consisted of PBMCs or T cells enriched from blood (not recorded which). The receptors were sampled from a woman in her 40s who had recovered from COVID-19.

This chain joins TRBV2 and TRBJ1-4; possibly TRBD1 for D (5 bases). CDR1 is SNHLY, CDR2 FYNNEI, per germline. Trimming stripped 2 bases from V and 10 bases from J, with 17 bases between. The CDR3 is 15 amino acids. Here the CDR3 reads CASSEPLVWGGKLFF. In DNA, the CDR3 is TGTGCCAGCAGTGAACCATTAGTGTGGGGGGGAAAACTGTTTTTT. Variable domain in full (rest from reference TRBV2 and TRBJ1-4): EPEVTQTPSHQVTQMGQEVILRCVPISNHLYFYWYRQILGQKVEFLVSFYNNEISEKSEIFDDQFSVERPDGSNFTLKIRSTKLEDSAMYFCASSEPLVWGGKLFFGSGTQLSVL.

The chain employs TRBV3-1 (or the pseudogene TRBV3-2) and TRBJ1-4; no firm D call. The CDR3 contains 13 residues. Germline-derived CDR1 and CDR2 are LGHDT and YNNKEL (reference sequence). The germline V and J ends were trimmed by 4 bases and 2 bases, with 5 bases remaining between them. DNA of the CDR3: TGTGCCAGCAGCCCCCAGACTAATGAAAAACTGTTTTTT. Amino acids: CASSPQTNEKLFF.

The chain joins TRBV7-8 to TRBJ2-7; 9 nucleotides match TRBD1. Losses at the gene ends were 0 bases for V and 7 bases for J; bases not matched to a gene: 4. Germline CDR1 and CDR2: SGHVS and FQNEAQ. The CDR3 is 14 residues long. The CDR3 loop is CASSLAGQGGEQYF. The CDR3 region has the DNA TGTGCCAGCAGCTTAGCGGGACAGGGCGGGGAGCAGTACTTC.

This sequence joins TRBV5-1 and TRBJ2-2, with TRBD2 as a possible D gene (6 bases). Per germline, CDR1 SGHRS and CDR2 YFSETQ. The CDR3 sequence is 16 residues long. The V and J ends lost 1 base and 4 bases respectively, with 14 bases between them. In nucleotides, the CDR3 is TGCGCCAGCAGCTTGAGCCCGACTAGTTCCACCGGGGAGCTGTTTTTT. Its protein is CASSLSPTSSTGELFF.

The rearrangement links TRBV7-9 to TRBJ1-6; TRBD1 matches at 9 bases. The germline gives CDR1 SEHNR, CDR2 FQNEAQ (reference sequence). V gave up 4 bases and J gave up 6 bases; unmatched junction bases: 1. CDR3 length: 14 amino acids. The CDR3 loop is CASSSQGANSPLHF. CDR3 coding DNA: TGTGCCAGCAGCTCACAGGGGGCTAATTCACCCCTCCACTTT.

The CDR3 DNA follows: TGTGCCAGCAGTGTGCACACGATCTCCAATCAGCCCCAGCATTTT. It encodes CASSVHTISNQPQHF. This chain connects TRBV2 to TRBJ1-5; D is ambiguous. V was shortened by 4 bases and J by 3 bases, with 13 bases between the two germline ends. Germline V gene data show CDR1 as SNHLY and CDR2 as FYNNEI. The CDR3 extends over 15 amino acids.

This chain connects TRBV18 to TRBJ2-7; a weak D match, TRBD2 (5 bases). The ends were cut back, 3 bases at V and 2 bases at J, with 11 bases in the middle. The CDR3 is 14 amino acids. The germline gives CDR1 KGHSH, CDR2 LQKENI. Here the CDR3 reads CASSPFREPYEQYF. As DNA, the CDR3 is TGTGCCAGCTCACCTTTTAGGGAGCCCTACGAGCAGTACTTC.

V is TRBV10-2 and J is TRBJ1-3; 10 positions match TRBD1. Germline lookup yields CDR1 WSHSY and CDR2 SAAADI. This CDR3 contains 15 residues. J was trimmed by 6 bases and V by 5 bases; bases with no gene match: 7. CDR3 DNA sequence: TGCGCCAGCAGTAAACCGGGACAGGGGATAAACACCATATATTTT. This encodes CASSKPGQGINTIYF.

The chain combines TRBV6-5 with TRBJ1-1; D might be TRBD1 (6 bases). The ends were cut back, 2 bases at V and 0 bases at J, with 13 bases in the middle. CDR3 length: 16 amino acids. From germline, CDR1 is MNHEY and CDR2 SVGAGI. The CDR3 sequence: CASSYEGRGMNTEAFF. The CDR3 DNA is TGTGCCAGCAGTTACGAGGGCAGGGGCATGAACACTGAAGCTTTCTTT.

V gene TRBV19 combines with J gene TRBJ1-1; 7 bases are shared with TRBD1. The CDR3 spans 18 residues. With V trimmed by 5 bases and J by 0 bases, 15 bases remained unmatched. The V gene's germline CDR1 is LNHDA and CDR2 SQIVND (reference sequence). As DNA, the CDR3 is TGTGCCAGTAGTCCTAGACAGGGTAGAACGTCCATGAACACTGAAGCTTTCTTT. Translating it yields CASSPRQGRTSMNTEAFF.

This clone has only one observation. The V and J genes are TRBV27 and TRBJ1-4, with 9 bases that match TRBD1. Germline V gives CDR1 MNHEY, CDR2 SMNVEV (reference sequence). The CDR3 consists of 15 residues. V gave up 5 bases and J gave up 6 bases; unmatched junction bases: 7. The CDR3 protein is CASSNPRTGDEKLFF. CDR3 coding DNA: TGTGCCAGCAGTAACCCCCGGACAGGGGATGAAAAACTGTTTTTT.

The CDR3 nucleotides read TGTGCCAGTAGCCGACAGGGGTCGGGGACCCAGTACTTC. This sequence encodes CASSRQGSGTQYF. The chain is built from TRBV19 and TRBJ2-5, with TRBD1 matching 8 bases. V gave up 6 bases and J gave up 7 bases; unmatched junction bases: 7. Germline assignment: CDR1 LNHDA and CDR2 SQIVND (reference sequence). The CDR3 totals 13 residues.

This clone has only one observation. CDR3 residues: CASSQDSNAGGSYEQYF. The CDR3, as DNA: TGCGCCAGCAGCCAAGATTCAAACGCGGGAGGCTCCTACGAGCAGTACTTC. The V and J genes are TRBV4-3 and TRBJ2-7, with 8 bases that match TRBD2. The germline V gene encodes CDR1 LGHNA and CDR2 YSLEER. CDR3 length equals 17 residues. V trimming: 0 bases; J trimming: 0 bases; junction bases outside the gene matches: 7.

V is TRBV7-9 and J is TRBJ1-2; D is undetermined. Germline lookup yields CDR1 SEHNR and CDR2 FQNEAQ (reference sequence). This CDR3 is built from 12 residues. Trimming cost V 6 bases and J 8 bases, with 13 bases left between them. In DNA form, the CDR3 reads TGTGCCAGCAGATATGGCCCAGGAGGCTACACCTTC. Encoded protein: CASRYGPGGYTF.

The J gene is TRBJ1-1, the V gene TRBV3-1 (or the pseudogene TRBV3-2); 9 nucleotides line up with TRBD1. V trimming: 2 bases; J trimming: 1 base; junction bases outside the gene matches: 11. The CDR3 covers 18 residues. The germline CDR1 and CDR2 sequences are LGHDT and YNNKEL (reference sequence). The CDR3 is CASSQTVWTGAGNTEAFF. The CDR3 DNA sequence: TGTGCCAGCAGCCAAACAGTATGGACAGGGGCGGGGAACACTGAAGCTTTCTTT.

The DNA of the CDR3 is TGTGCCAGCAGCGGTCCAGGGGGCGCGTTCACTGAAGCTTTCTTT. It yields the protein CASSGPGGAFTEAFF. The chain uses TRBV9 and TRBJ1-1; the match to TRBD1 covers 8 bases. J was trimmed by 4 bases and V by 3 bases; bases with no gene match: 8. The germline V gene encodes CDR1 SGDLS and CDR2 YYNGEE. CDR3 length: 15 amino acids.

The rearrangement uses TRBV19 and TRBJ1-2; D is unresolved. V lost 6 bases and J 0 bases, leaving 14 bases between the germline ends. The CDR3 extends over 15 amino acids. Germline loops: CDR1 LNHDA, CDR2 SQIVND (reference sequence). CDR3 DNA: TGTGCCAGTAGGGCGGACGGGAGCGCTAACTATGGCTACACCTTC. Its protein product is CASRADGSANYGYTF.

The V and J genes are TRBV19 and TRBJ1-6; D call uncertain. V was clipped by 5 bases and J by 10 bases, with 9 bases between them. The CDR3 contains 12 residues. Germline V gene data show CDR1 as LNHDA and CDR2 as SQIVND (reference sequence). The CDR3 loop reads CASSLSKSPLHF. CDR3 nucleotides: TGTGCCAGTAGTCTATCAAAATCACCCCTCCACTTT.

The chain combines TRBV7-3 with TRBJ1-3; D unclear. V dropped 5 bases and J dropped 3 bases, with 14 bases sitting between them. The germline V gene encodes CDR1 SGHTA and CDR2 FQGTGA. CDR3 length equals 15 residues. CDR3 bases: TGTGCCAGCAGCCCACGGGTCCGCCTTGGAAACACCATATATTTT. Residues: CASSPRVRLGNTIYF.

This clone was recorded at least ten times. The rearrangement links TRBV10-3 to TRBJ2-1; the match to TRBD1 covers 9 bases. J was trimmed by 7 bases and V by 4 bases; bases with no gene match: 5. From germline, CDR1 is ENHRY and CDR2 SYGVKD. CDR3 length equals 14 residues. In DNA, the CDR3 is TGTGCCATCAGTGCGACGACAGGGGGGAATGAGCAGTTCTTC. Translation: CAISATTGGNEQFF.

The CDR3 is CASSETGDRYTF. The CDR3 nucleotides read TGTGCCAGCAGTGAGACAGGGGATCGCTACACCTTC. The chain combines TRBV27 with TRBJ1-2; 8 bases fit TRBD1. There are 12 residues in the CDR3. CDR1 and CDR2 from the germline V gene are MNHEY and SMNVEV (reference sequence). V trimming: 5 bases; J trimming: 9 bases; junction bases outside the gene matches: 5.

The chain recombines TRBV7-9 with TRBJ2-7; tentatively, D is TRBD2 (5 bases). This CDR3 has 13 amino acids. The germline V gene encodes CDR1 SEHNR and CDR2 FQNEAQ (reference sequence). Trimming took 4 bases from V and 3 from J, leaving 10 bases between them. CDR3 sequence (DNA): TGTGCCAGCAGCTCCACCGGAGGCTACGAGCAGTACTTC. As protein: CASSSTGGYEQYF.